The rows below give T cell receptor beta chains drawn from one sample of a study of technical replicates of blood from a few donors. Libraries were prepared by immunoSEQ multiplex PCR; TCRdb keeps only in-frame clonotypes and omits some of them. Found here are tens of thousands of clones, less than 95% of them singletons; the top ten hold 3%. The sample consisted of PBMCs. Every receptor here comes from a human donor in good health. Some clones in this sample may be carry-over from other donors' samples. Both conserved end residues are part of each CDR3. D genes are given only for firm matches. Only some rows state a clone size, as once, few, many or a class for expanded clones.

J gene,V gene,D gene,clone size,CDR3 DNA,CDR3 protein
TRBJ2-5,TRBV7-2,TRBD2,.,TGTGCCAGCAGCTTAGTTCTCGGGGCTAGCGGGGGGGCAGCAGAGACCCAGTACTTC,CASSLVLGASGGAAETQYF
TRBJ2-1,TRBV5-6,.,.,TGTGCCAGCAGCTTGCGCGGTTTCTCCTACAATGAGCAGTTCTTC,CASSLRGFSYNEQFF
TRBJ2-5,TRBV9,.,.,TGTGCCAGCAGCGTATACTCGGGGCAAGAGACCCAGTACTTC,CASSVYSGQETQYF
TRBJ2-7,TRBV2,.,once,TGTGCCAGCGGCCTAGAGGTTGGGGCTTACGAGCAGTACTTC,CASGLEVGAYEQYF
TRBJ2-6,TRBV28,TRBD1,.,TGTGCCAGCAGTTCTGCAGGGGGATTTGGGGCCAACGTCCTGACTTTC,CASSSAGGFGANVLTF
TRBJ2-3,TRBV6-4,TRBD2,.,TGTGCCAGCAGTGACTCTGGCGGGAGGGCCTTTGATACGCAGTATTTT,CASSDSGGRAFDTQYF
TRBJ2-7,TRBV28,TRBD2,.,TGTGCCAGCAGAACCCCGGAATTGCGGCTAGCGGGATCCTACGAGCAGTACTTC,CASRTPELRLAGSYEQYF
TRBJ2-1,TRBV29-1,TRBD2,.,TGCAGCGTTCCCAGGGAGGGTTTTGAGCAGTTCTTC,CSVPREGFEQFF
TRBJ2-2,TRBV5-1,TRBD1,.,TGCGCCAGCAGCTTACGGACAGGTGCCGGGGAGCTGTTTTTT,CASSLRTGAGELFF
TRBJ1-3,TRBV15,.,.,TGTGCCACCAGCAGAGATCACGAGACTGCCGGAAACACCATATATTTT,CATSRDHETAGNTIYF
TRBJ1-3,TRBV4-3,.,.,TGCGCCAGCAGCCAAGTCTCCGCGACACCCCGCGATATTCCTGGAAACACCATATATTTT,CASSQVSATPRDIPGNTIYF
TRBJ1-2,TRBV12-5,.,few,TGTGCTAGTGGTATAGGACAGAACTATGGCTACACCTTC,CASGIGQNYGYTF
TRBJ1-5,TRBV6-5,.,.,TGTGCCAGCAGTTACGACGGGGTTAGCAATCAGCCCCAGCATTTT,CASSYDGVSNQPQHF
TRBJ1-5,TRBV2,TRBD1,.,TGTGCCAGCAGTGCTGGACAGGGGCCATATCAGCCCCAGCATTTT,CASSAGQGPYQPQHF
TRBJ1-4,TRBV25-1,.,.,TGTGCCAGCAGTGAACCCAGGTCAACTAATGAAAAACTGTTTTTT,CASSEPRSTNEKLFF
TRBJ2-4,TRBV12-5,TRBD2,.,TGTGCTAGTGGTGCCGGGACTACGCCCCAAAACATTCAGTACTTC,CASGAGTTPQNIQYF
TRBJ1-2,TRBV2,.,.,TGTGCCAGCAAGCCCGGGGAGGGGGAGGCTGGCTACACCTTC,CASKPGEGEAGYTF
TRBJ2-5,TRBV7-6,TRBD1,.,TGTGCCAGCAGCAAGGACAGGGGGCGGGAGACCCAGTACTTC,CASSKDRGRETQYF
TRBJ1-2,TRBV6-5,.,.,TGTGCCAGCAGTTCAGAGTCCGGGGGGTATTTCGGCTACACCTTC,CASSSESGGYFGYTF
TRBJ2-4,TRBV15,.,.,TGTGCCACGGGAAGCGGTGGCAAAAACATTCAGTACTTC,CATGSGGKNIQYF
TRBJ2-6,TRBV7-2,.,.,TGTGCCAGCAGCTTAGGCCCAGGGGTATGGTCTGGGGCCAACGTCCTGACTTTC,CASSLGPGVWSGANVLTF
TRBJ1-1,TRBV5-6,TRBD1,.,TGTGCCAGCAGCTTGCAGGGGGGAGTTATCAGGACTGAAGCTTTCTTT,CASSLQGGVIRTEAFF
TRBJ2-3,TRBV4-3,.,.,TGCGCCAGCAGCCAAGGGACTATCACAGATACGCAGTATTTT,CASSQGTITDTQYF
TRBJ1-5,TRBV2,.,.,TGTGCCAGCAGTGGTGACAACTCTTTCCAGCATTTT,CASSGDNSFQHF
TRBJ2-7,TRBV5-6,.,.,TGTGCCAGCAGCGCGTCCTACGAGCAGTACTTC,CASSASYEQYF
TRBJ1-1,TRBV5-1,TRBD1,.,TGCGCCAGCAGAATGACAGGGGGCACTGAAGCTTTCTTT,CASRMTGGTEAFF
TRBJ2-5,TRBV9,.,.,TGTGCCAGCAGCGTAGGAGGTAGCGGACCTACGGAGACCCAGTACTTC,CASSVGGSGPTETQYF
TRBJ2-2,TRBV2,.,.,TGTGCCAGCAGTCTGATCGGAACAGGAGACACGAACACCGGGGAGCTGTTTTTT,CASSLIGTGDTNTGELFF
TRBJ2-1,TRBV4-1,.,once,TGCGCCAGCAGCCAAGAGCGAAGGCAGGGTAGTCGCAATGAGCAGTTCTTC,CASSQERRQGSRNEQFF
TRBJ2-1,TRBV5-1,.,.,TGCGCCAGCAGCTTTGGCCGAGACTACTACAATGAGCAGTTCTTC,CASSFGRDYYNEQFF
TRBJ1-6,TRBV30,TRBD1,.,TGTGCCTGGAGTGCCGAAGGACAGGCCTCACCCCTCCACTTT,CAWSAEGQASPLHF
TRBJ2-7,TRBV5-4,TRBD2,.,TGTGCCAGCAGCGGAGCGGGGGGGCGCGAGCAGTACTTC,CASSGAGGREQYF
TRBJ1-2,TRBV9,TRBD1,.,TGTGCCAGCAGCGCCAGACAGGGGATGAACTATGGCTACACCTTC,CASSARQGMNYGYTF
TRBJ1-5,TRBV6-6,.,few,TGTGCCAGCAGTCAACTGGGGGGATCGGGGAGCACCCAGCATTTT,CASSQLGGSGSTQHF
TRBJ2-5,TRBV4-2,.,.,TGTGCCAGCAGCAAGGAGGGGGGGCTTTCCACGGAGACCCAGTACTTC,CASSKEGGLSTETQYF
TRBJ1-3,TRBV10-3,.,.,TGTGCCATCACCGACATCTCTGGAAACACCATATATTTT,CAITDISGNTIYF
TRBJ2-3,TRBV4-3,.,.,TGCGCCAGCAGCCGGACTAGCACAGATACGCAGTATTTT,CASSRTSTDTQYF
TRBJ2-1,TRBV7-6,TRBD1,.,TGTGCCAGCAGCTTAGCCGCCGGGACAGGGGTGGAAGAGCAGTTCTTC,CASSLAAGTGVEEQFF
TRBJ2-7,TRBV5-4,TRBD2,.,TGTGCCAGCAGCTTGGGGCTAGCGGGAGGAGGCTACGAGCAGTACTTC,CASSLGLAGGGYEQYF